The rows below give T cell receptor beta chains drawn from one sample of a study of graft-versus-host responses after intestinal transplantation. Clones were read by immunoSEQ multiplex PCR, and TCRdb kept only the in-frame ones, dropping some. Here the sample spans fewer than 80,000 clones, roughly 90% being singletons. These TCRs are of unknown antigen specificity. The material sequenced was unstimulated CD8+ T cells sorted from spleen or lymph node cells, taken before transplant. Receptor source: a human donor who was the organ donor for an intestinal transplant. Each CDR3 is given with its conserved first and last residue.

v_call: TRBV27; j_call: TRBJ2-7; cdr3_aa: CASSLTTPYEQYF
v_call: TRBV15; j_call: TRBJ1-2; cdr3_aa: CATSSKRQPDYGYTF
v_call: TRBV2; j_call: TRBJ1-2; cdr3_aa: CASSDPINRGIDYGYTF
v_call: TRBV5-6; j_call: TRBJ2-1; cdr3_aa: CASSLDLDNEQFF
v_call: TRBV5-4; j_call: TRBJ2-1; cdr3_aa: CASSFLSSGSHEQFF
v_call: TRBV2; j_call: TRBJ1-5; cdr3_aa: CASRRTGGLNQPQHF
v_call: TRBV2; j_call: TRBJ2-3; cdr3_aa: CASRLATDTQYF
v_call: TRBV29-1; j_call: TRBJ2-7; cdr3_aa: CSVVSETGGPTRYEQYF
v_call: TRBV27; j_call: TRBJ1-4; cdr3_aa: CASSPDRSNEKLFF
v_call: TRBV7-3; j_call: TRBJ2-2; cdr3_aa: CASSLSILAGVGDTGELFF
v_call: TRBV12-5; j_call: TRBJ2-5; cdr3_aa: CASGLEPVTSGETQYF
v_call: TRBV28; j_call: TRBJ2-4; cdr3_aa: CASVAGPQGNIQYF
v_call: TRBV6-1; j_call: TRBJ1-5; cdr3_aa: CASSSQIMFHQPQHF
v_call: TRBV5-5; j_call: TRBJ1-4; cdr3_aa: CASSLGQGNEKLFF
v_call: TRBV5-6; j_call: TRBJ1-5; cdr3_aa: CASSGAGQPQHF
v_call: TRBV5-1; j_call: TRBJ2-7; cdr3_aa: CASSLAASYEQYF
v_call: TRBV6-7; j_call: TRBJ1-2; cdr3_aa: CASSSLTRGRYGYTF
v_call: TRBV27; j_call: TRBJ2-7; cdr3_aa: CASSPWWGTGLHEQYF
v_call: TRBV10-1; j_call: TRBJ2-5; cdr3_aa: CASSKHRRGTQYF
v_call: TRBV9; j_call: TRBJ2-7; cdr3_aa: CASSGTGQPTYEQYF
v_call: TRBV4-1; j_call: TRBJ1-2; cdr3_aa: CASSLSSDIYGYTF
v_call: TRBV13; j_call: TRBJ2-1; cdr3_aa: CASSYVGVSYNEQFF
v_call: TRBV27; j_call: TRBJ2-1; cdr3_aa: CASRLADNEQFF
v_call: TRBV4-1; j_call: TRBJ2-7; cdr3_aa: CASSQDASGGDEQYF
v_call: TRBV27; j_call: TRBJ2-5; cdr3_aa: CASSSGGDRGRETQYF
v_call: TRBV4-1; j_call: TRBJ2-3; cdr3_aa: CASRYGLAGPLLTDTQYF
v_call: TRBV11-2; j_call: TRBJ2-7; cdr3_aa: CASSMDSPYEQYF
v_call: TRBV29-1; j_call: TRBJ2-1; cdr3_aa: CSVVAAGPYNEQFF
v_call: TRBV23-1; j_call: TRBJ2-3; cdr3_aa: CASSQSPTAVEYTDTQYF
v_call: TRBV6-6; j_call: TRBJ2-7; cdr3_aa: CASRGLDRSYEQYF
v_call: TRBV27; j_call: TRBJ2-1; cdr3_aa: CASSSGSNEQFF
v_call: TRBV7-8; j_call: TRBJ1-5; cdr3_aa: CASSLQYRGRPQHF
v_call: TRBV19; j_call: TRBJ2-7; cdr3_aa: CASSIGTGEPYEQYF
v_call: TRBV13; j_call: TRBJ2-7; cdr3_aa: CASSSLHSSYEQYF
v_call: TRBV7-9; j_call: TRBJ1-1; cdr3_aa: CASSFGPLRDTEAFF
v_call: TRBV7-8; j_call: TRBJ2-7; cdr3_aa: CASSAGTGTWQYF
v_call: TRBV28; j_call: TRBJ1-2; cdr3_aa: CASSFLSGANYGYTF
v_call: TRBV4-1; j_call: TRBJ1-4; cdr3_aa: CASSGGEKLFF
v_call: TRBV28; j_call: TRBJ2-1; cdr3_aa: CASRPKREQFF
v_call: TRBV9; j_call: TRBJ1-2; cdr3_aa: CASSANRELGYGYTF
v_call: TRBV11-2; j_call: TRBJ1-5; cdr3_aa: CASSLTGNQPQHF